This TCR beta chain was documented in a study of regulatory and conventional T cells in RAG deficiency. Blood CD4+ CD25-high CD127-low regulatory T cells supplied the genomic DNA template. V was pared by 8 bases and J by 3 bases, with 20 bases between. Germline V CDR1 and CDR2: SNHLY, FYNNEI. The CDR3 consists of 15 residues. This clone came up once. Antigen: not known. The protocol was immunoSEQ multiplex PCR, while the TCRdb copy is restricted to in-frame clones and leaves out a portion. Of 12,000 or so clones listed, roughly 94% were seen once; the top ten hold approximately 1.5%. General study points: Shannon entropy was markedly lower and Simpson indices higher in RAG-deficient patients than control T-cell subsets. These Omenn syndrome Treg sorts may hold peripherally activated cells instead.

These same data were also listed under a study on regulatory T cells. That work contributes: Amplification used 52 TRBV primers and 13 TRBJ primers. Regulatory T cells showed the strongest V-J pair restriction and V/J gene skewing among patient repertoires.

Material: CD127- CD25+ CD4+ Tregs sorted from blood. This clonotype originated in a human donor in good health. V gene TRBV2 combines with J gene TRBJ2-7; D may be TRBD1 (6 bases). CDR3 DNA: TGTGCCAGCCAGGAAGGGGACACCCTACTCTACGAGCAGTACTTC. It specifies CASQEGDTLLYEQYF.